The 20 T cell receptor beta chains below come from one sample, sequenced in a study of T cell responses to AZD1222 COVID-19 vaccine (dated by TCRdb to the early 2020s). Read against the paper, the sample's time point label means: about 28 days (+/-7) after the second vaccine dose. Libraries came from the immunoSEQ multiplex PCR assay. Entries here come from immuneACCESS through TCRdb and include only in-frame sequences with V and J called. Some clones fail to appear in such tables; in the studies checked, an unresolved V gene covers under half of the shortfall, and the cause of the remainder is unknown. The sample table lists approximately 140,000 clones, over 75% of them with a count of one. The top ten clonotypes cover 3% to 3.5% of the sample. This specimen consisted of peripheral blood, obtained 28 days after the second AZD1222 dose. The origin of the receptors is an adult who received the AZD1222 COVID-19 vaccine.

Written as DNA, the CDR3 is TGTGCCAGCAGACGACGGGGGTCGGGCACTGAAGCTTTCTTT. This sequence encodes CASRRRGSGTEAFF. J is TRBJ1-1 and V is TRBV2; maybe TRBD1 (5 bases). The CDR3 covers 14 residues. Trimming shortened V by 6 bases and J by 4 bases, and 15 bases separated the two germline ends. Germline CDR1 reads SNHLY; CDR2 reads FYNNEI.

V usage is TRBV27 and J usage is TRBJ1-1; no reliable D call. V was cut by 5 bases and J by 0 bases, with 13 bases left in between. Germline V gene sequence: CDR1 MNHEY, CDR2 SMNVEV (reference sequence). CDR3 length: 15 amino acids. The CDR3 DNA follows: TGTGCCAGCAGTCATCACAGCCTACTGAACACTGAAGCTTTCTTT. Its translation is CASSHHSLLNTEAFF.

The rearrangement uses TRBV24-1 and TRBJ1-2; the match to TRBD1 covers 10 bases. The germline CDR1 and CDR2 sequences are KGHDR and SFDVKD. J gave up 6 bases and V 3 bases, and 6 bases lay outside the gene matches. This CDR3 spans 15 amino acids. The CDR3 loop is CATSDPGQGVDGYTF. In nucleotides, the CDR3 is TGTGCCACCAGTGATCCTGGACAGGGGGTAGATGGCTACACCTTC.

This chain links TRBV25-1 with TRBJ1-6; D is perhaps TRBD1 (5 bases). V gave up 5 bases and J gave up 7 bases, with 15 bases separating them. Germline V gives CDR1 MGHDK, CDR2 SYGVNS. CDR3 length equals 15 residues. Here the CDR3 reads CASSRSTGLNSPLHF. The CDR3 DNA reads TGTGCCAGCAGTAGGTCGACGGGGCTCAATTCACCCCTCCACTTT.

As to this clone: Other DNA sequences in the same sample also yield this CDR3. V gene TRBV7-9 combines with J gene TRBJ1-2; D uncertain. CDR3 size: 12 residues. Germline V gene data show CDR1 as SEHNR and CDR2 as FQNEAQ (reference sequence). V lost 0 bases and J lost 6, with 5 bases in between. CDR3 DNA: TGTGCCAGCAGCTTAGCGGCCGATGGCTACACCTTC. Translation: CASSLAADGYTF.

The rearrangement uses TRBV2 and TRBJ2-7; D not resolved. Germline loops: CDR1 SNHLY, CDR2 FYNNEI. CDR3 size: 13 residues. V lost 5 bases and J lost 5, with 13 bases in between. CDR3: CASSTGWPDEQYF. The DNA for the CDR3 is TGTGCCAGCAGTACCGGATGGCCTGACGAGCAGTACTTC.

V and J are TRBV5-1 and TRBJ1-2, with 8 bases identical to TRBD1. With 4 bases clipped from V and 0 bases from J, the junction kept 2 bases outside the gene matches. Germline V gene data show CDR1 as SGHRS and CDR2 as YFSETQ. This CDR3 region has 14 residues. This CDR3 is CASSKQGANYGYTF. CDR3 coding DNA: TGCGCCAGCAGCAAACAGGGGGCTAACTATGGCTACACCTTC.

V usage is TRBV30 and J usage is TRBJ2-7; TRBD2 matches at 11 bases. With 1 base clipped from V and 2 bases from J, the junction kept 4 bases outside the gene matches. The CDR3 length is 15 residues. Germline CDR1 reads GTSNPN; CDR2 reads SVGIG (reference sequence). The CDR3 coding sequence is TGTGCCTGGAGTGCACTAGCGGGAGTAACCTACGAGCAGTACTTC. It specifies CAWSALAGVTYEQYF.

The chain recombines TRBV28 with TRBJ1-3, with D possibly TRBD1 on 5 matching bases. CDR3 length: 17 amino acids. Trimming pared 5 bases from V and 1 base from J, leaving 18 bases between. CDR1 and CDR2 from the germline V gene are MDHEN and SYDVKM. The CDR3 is CASSPSGRLLSGNTIYF. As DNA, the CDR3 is TGTGCCAGCAGTCCCTCGGGACGGTTATTATCTGGAAACACCATATATTTT.

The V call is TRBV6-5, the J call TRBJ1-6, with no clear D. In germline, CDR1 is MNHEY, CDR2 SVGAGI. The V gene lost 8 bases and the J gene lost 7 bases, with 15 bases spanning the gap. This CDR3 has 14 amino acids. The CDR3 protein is CASGTGFPNSPLHF. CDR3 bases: TGTGCCAGCGGAACCGGGTTCCCAAATTCACCCCTCCACTTT.

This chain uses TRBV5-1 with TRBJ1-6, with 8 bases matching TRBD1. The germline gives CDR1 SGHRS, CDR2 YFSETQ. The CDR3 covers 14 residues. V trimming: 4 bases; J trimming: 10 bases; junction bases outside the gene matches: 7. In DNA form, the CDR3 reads TGCGCCAGCAGCAGCGGACAGGGAAAATCACCCCTCCACTTT. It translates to CASSSGQGKSPLHF.

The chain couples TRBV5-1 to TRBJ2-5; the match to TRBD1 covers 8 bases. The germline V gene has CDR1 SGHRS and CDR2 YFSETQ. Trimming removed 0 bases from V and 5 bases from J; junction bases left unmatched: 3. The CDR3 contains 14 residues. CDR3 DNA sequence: TGCGCCAGCAGCTTGGAACAGGGGGGCGAGACCCAGTACTTC. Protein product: CASSLEQGGETQYF. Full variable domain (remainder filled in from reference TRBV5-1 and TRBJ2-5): KAGVTQTPRYLIKTRGQQVTLSCSPISGHRSVSWYQQTPGQGLQFLFEYFSETQRNKGNFPGRFSGRQFSNSRSEMNVSTLELGDSALYLCASSLEQGGETQYFGPGTRLLVL.

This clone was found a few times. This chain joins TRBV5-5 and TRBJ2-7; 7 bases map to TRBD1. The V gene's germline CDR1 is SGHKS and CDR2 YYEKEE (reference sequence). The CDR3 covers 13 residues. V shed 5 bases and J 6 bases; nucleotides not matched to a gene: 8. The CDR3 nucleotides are TGTGCCAGCAGACGACAGGGCGTCACCGAGCAGTACTTC. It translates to CASRRQGVTEQYF.

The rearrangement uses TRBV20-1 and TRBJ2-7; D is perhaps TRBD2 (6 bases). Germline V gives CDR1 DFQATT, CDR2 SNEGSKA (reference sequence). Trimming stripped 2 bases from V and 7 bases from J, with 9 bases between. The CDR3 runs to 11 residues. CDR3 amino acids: CSARFAGEQYF. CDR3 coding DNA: TGCAGTGCTAGATTTGCGGGAGAGCAGTACTTC.

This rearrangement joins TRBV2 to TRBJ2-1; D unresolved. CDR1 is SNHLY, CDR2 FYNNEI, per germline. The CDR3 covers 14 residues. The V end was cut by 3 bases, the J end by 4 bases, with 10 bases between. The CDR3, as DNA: TGTGCCAGCAGTGAGAGGACCTTTTACAATGAGCAGTTCTTC. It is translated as CASSERTFYNEQFF.

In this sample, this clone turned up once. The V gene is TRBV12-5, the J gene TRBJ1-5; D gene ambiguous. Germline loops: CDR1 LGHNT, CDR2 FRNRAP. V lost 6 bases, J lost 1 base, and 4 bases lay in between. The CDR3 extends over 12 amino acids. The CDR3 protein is CASGDSNQPQHF. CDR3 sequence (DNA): TGTGCTAGTGGGGACAGCAATCAGCCCCAGCATTTT.

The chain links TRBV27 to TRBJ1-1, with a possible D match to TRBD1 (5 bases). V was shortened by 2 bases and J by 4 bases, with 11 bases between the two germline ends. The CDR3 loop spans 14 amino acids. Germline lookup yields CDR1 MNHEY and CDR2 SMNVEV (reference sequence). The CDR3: CASSLVGGSTEAFF. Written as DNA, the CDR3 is TGTGCCAGCAGTTTAGTGGGGGGGTCCACTGAAGCTTTCTTT.

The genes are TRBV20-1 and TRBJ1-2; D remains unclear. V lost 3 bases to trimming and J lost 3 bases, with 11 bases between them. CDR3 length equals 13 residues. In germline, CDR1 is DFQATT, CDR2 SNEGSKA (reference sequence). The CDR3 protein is CSASSGDYYGYTF. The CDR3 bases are TGCAGTGCTAGTTCCGGGGATTACTATGGCTACACCTTC.

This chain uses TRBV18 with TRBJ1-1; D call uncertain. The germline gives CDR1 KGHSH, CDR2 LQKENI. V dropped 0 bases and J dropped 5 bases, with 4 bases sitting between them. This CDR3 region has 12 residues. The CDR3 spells CASSPPGTEAFF. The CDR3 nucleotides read TGTGCCAGCTCACCACCCGGAACTGAAGCTTTCTTT.

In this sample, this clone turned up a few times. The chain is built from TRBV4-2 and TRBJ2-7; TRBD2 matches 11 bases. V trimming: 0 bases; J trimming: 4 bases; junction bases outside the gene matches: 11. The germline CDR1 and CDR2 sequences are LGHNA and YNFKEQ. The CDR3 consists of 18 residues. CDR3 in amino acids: CASSQEVWVAGGPYEQYF. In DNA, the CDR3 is TGTGCCAGCAGCCAAGAAGTTTGGGTAGCGGGAGGGCCGTACGAGCAGTACTTC.